The rows below give T cell receptor beta chains drawn from one sample of a study of OX40 agonist ivuxolimab in advanced cancers. Sequencing was performed with immunoSEQ multiplex PCR; in TCRdb, only in-frame clones are kept and a portion is missing. The sample includes about 67,000 clones, approximately 90% of them seen just once. Sequenced material: CD4+ or CD8+ T cells sorted from blood, taken in a trial of the OX40 agonist ivuxolimab. The source of these receptors is an adult with an advanced solid tumor such as melanoma, head and neck, liver or kidney cancer. CDR3s include the opening cysteine and the closing phenylalanine or tryptophan. Each record gives: D gene, clone size, V gene, J gene, CDR3 DNA, CDR3 protein. D genes are given only for firm matches. Size tells how often a clone was seen (once, few, many) or the class of an expanded clone, and some rows leave it out.

>TRBD2|.|TRBV9|TRBJ2-5
TGTGCCAGCAGCCCCGGGGAGGGAGGAGAGACCCAGTACTTC
CASSPGEGGETQYF
>.|.|TRBV11-3|TRBJ1-3
TGTGCCAGCAGCTTAGGGGAAGCTTCTGGTGGAAACACCATATATTTT
CASSLGEASGGNTIYF
>.|.|TRBV5-6|TRBJ1-2
TGTGCCAGCAGCTTCGCCGGGACCGCGGGTGGCTACACCTTC
CASSFAGTAGGYTF
>.|.|TRBV5-1|TRBJ1-3
TGCGCCAGCAGCTTGGGACCCCGAAACACCATATATTTT
CASSLGPRNTIYF
>.|.|TRBV4-1|TRBJ2-3
TGCGCCAGCAGCCAAGACGCTCTCTCCCGCGATACGCAGTATTTT
CASSQDALSRDTQYF
>TRBD1|.|TRBV5-1|TRBJ2-1
TGCGCCAGCAGCTTGGTGGGACAGGATTTGAATGAGCAGTTCTTC
CASSLVGQDLNEQFF
>.|.|TRBV11-3|TRBJ2-5
TGTGCCAGCAGCTTAGATTCCCGGGGAGAGACCCAGTACTTC
CASSLDSRGETQYF
>.|.|TRBV5-1|TRBJ1-1
TGCGCCAGCAGCTTAGGGCAGGGGCAGTCCACTGAAGCTTTCTTT
CASSLGQGQSTEAFF
>.|.|TRBV7-8|TRBJ1-1
TGTGCCAGCAGCTTAGCGGGGGTCGGAGTACTTTACACTGAAGCTTTCTTT
CASSLAGVGVLYTEAFF
>.|.|TRBV14|TRBJ2-5
TGTGCCAGCAGCCTCTCGACGTCGGGGACCCAGTACTTC
CASSLSTSGTQYF
>.|few|TRBV11-2|TRBJ1-2
TGTGCCAGCAGCTTTGGGGGGGCTGGCTATGGCTACACCTTC
CASSFGGAGYGYTF
>TRBD1|.|TRBV11-1|TRBJ2-1
TGTGCCAGCAGCACCTCACAGGGGGCGTCCTACAATGAGCAGTTCTTC
CASSTSQGASYNEQFF
>.|.|TRBV19|TRBJ1-4
TGTGCCAGTAATAACAGGGATGAAAAACTGTTTTTT
CASNNRDEKLFF
>TRBD1|.|TRBV10-3|TRBJ2-7
TGTGCCATCACCGGGACAGGTTACGAGCAGTACTTC
CAITGTGYEQYF
>TRBD2|.|TRBV5-4|TRBJ2-7
TGTGCCAGCAGGGCGGGCCTAGCGGGTTTGGAGGACTTC
CASRAGLAGLEDF
>TRBD1|.|TRBV5-8|TRBJ1-2
TGTGCCAGCAGCACGGGACAGGGGAGTCCCTATGGCTACACCTTC
CASSTGQGSPYGYTF
>.|.|TRBV4-2|TRBJ2-7
TGTGCCAGCAGCCAAGAGTGGGACTACGAGCAGTACTTC
CASSQEWDYEQYF
>.|.|TRBV5-1|TRBJ2-3
TGCGCCAGCAGCTTTCTGGGTTCTAGCACAGATACGCAGTATTTT
CASSFLGSSTDTQYF
>.|once|TRBV10-3|TRBJ1-2
TGTGCCATCAGTGAACGGCAGGAGATAAACTATGGCTACACCTTC
CAISERQEINYGYTF
>.|.|TRBV5-1|TRBJ2-2
TGCGCCAGCAGCCCGCGGGGAACGAACACCGGGGAGCTGTTTTTT
CASSPRGTNTGELFF
>.|.|TRBV28|TRBJ2-3
TGTGCCAGCAGTTTTGCTGGGTTTAGCGGCCACACAGATACGCAGTATTTT
CASSFAGFSGHTDTQYF
>.|once|TRBV15|TRBJ2-5
TGTGCCACCAGCAAGATAGGGGAGACCCAGTACTTC
CATSKIGETQYF
>.|.|TRBV15|TRBJ1-2
TGTGCCACCAGCAGTGACCACTATGGCTACACCTTC
CATSSDHYGYTF
>TRBD2|.|TRBV11-2|TRBJ2-5
TGTGCCAGCAGCTTAGGGACTAGCGGGATGGAGACCCAGTACTTC
CASSLGTSGMETQYF
>TRBD2|.|TRBV6-6|TRBJ2-3
TGTGGCAGCAGGCCGGGGGGGGATACGCAGTATTTT
CGSRPGGDTQYF
>.|few|TRBV9|TRBJ1-2
TGTGCCAGCAGCGTAGCTGCGAGGGGCGGATATGGCTACACCTTC
CASSVAARGGYGYTF
>TRBD1|.|TRBV7-9|TRBJ2-6
TGTGCCGGGGATGGTAGACAGGGGGCGTCTGGGGCCAACGTCCTGACTTTC
CAGDGRQGASGANVLTF